Below are 13 T cell receptor beta chains sequenced from a single sample in a study of monozygotic twins with inflammatory bowel disease. TCRdb reprocessed the 5' RACE reads, with one entry per CDR3 protein and no DNA. The sample data list just over 300,000 distinct CDR3 sequences. The sample consisted of blood. The receptors derive from a human donor with ulcerative colitis or Crohn's disease, or a healthy co-twin of an affected twin (not recorded which).

This chain uses TRBV3-1 with TRBJ2-1; the TRBD2 assignment by TCRdb is unverifiable without DNA. This CDR3 has 14 amino acids. Germline assignment: CDR1 LGHDT and CDR2 YNNKEL (reference sequence). CDR3 sequence: CASSQGRRANEQFF.

The V call is TRBV20-1, the J call TRBJ1-1; the D call from TCRdb, TRBD1, cannot be confirmed without DNA. The CDR3 covers 15 residues. Germline values: CDR1 DFQATT, CDR2 SNEGSKA (reference sequence). The chain's CDR3 is CSAGSQGQMNTEAFF.

This chain joins TRBV7-2 and TRBJ2-1; lacking DNA, the TRBD2 call made by TCRdb goes unchecked. Germline V gene data show CDR1 as SGHTA and CDR2 as FQGNSA. The CDR3 consists of 17 residues. The CDR3 spells CASSFPLAGRNYNEQFF.

V is TRBV5-1 and J is TRBJ2-7; TCRdb calls TRBD1, which cannot be checked without DNA. CDR1 is SGHRS, CDR2 YFSETQ, per germline. The CDR3 runs 14 residues. The CDR3 here is CASSSGVQPYEQYF.

The rearrangement links TRBV12-3 or TRBV12-4 to TRBJ2-5. The CDR3 contains 14 residues. The CDR3 is CASTLLRDQETQYF.

V and J are TRBV15 and TRBJ2-7. Germline loops: CDR1 LNHNV, CDR2 YYDKDF (reference sequence). The CDR3 length is 13 residues. The CDR3 protein is CATSGQVSYEQYF. The complete variable domain, with remaining parts taken from reference TRBV15 and TRBJ2-7, reads DAMVIQNPRYQVTQFGKPVTLSCSQTLNHNVMYWYQQKSSQAPKLLFHYYDKDFNNEADTPDNFQSRRPNTSFCFLDIRSPGLGDTAMYLCATSGQVSYEQYFGPGTRLTVT.

V is TRBV25-1 and J is TRBJ2-5; as DNA is missing, the TRBD1 call by TCRdb cannot be tested. CDR1 is MGHDK, CDR2 SYGVNS, per germline. This CDR3 is 13 amino acids long. The CDR3 is CASSFGGAETQYF.

CDR3 amino acids: CSARGTFGIALDSYEQYF. The chain uses TRBV20-1 and TRBJ2-7. The germline gives CDR1 DFQATT, CDR2 SNEGSKA (reference sequence). CDR3 length: 18 amino acids.

J is TRBJ2-1 and V is TRBV5-1; as DNA is missing, the TRBD2 call by TCRdb cannot be tested. This CDR3 is built from 17 residues. Germline V gene sequence: CDR1 SGHRS, CDR2 YFSETQ. The chain's CDR3 is CASSLPRQTLRNNEQFF. The complete variable domain, with remaining parts taken from reference TRBV5-1 and TRBJ2-1, reads KAGVTQTPRYLIKTRGQQVTLSCSPISGHRSVSWYQQTPGQGLQFLFEYFSETQRNKGNFPGRFSGRQFSNSRSEMNVSTLELGDSALYLCASSLPRQTLRNNEQFFGPGTRLTVL.

The J gene is TRBJ2-7, the V gene TRBV7-9; TCRdb lists TRBD2, though no DNA is available to test this call. Germline CDR1 SEHNR, CDR2 FQNEAQ (reference sequence). This CDR3 has 19 amino acids. The CDR3 here is CASSLVGLAGGTDSYEQYF.

The rearrangement joins TRBV7-9 to TRBJ2-2; TCRdb selects TRBD1, and the lack of DNA leaves this call unchecked. The CDR3 contains 13 residues. Germline assignment: CDR1 SEHNR and CDR2 FQNEAQ (reference sequence). The CDR3 loop is CASHRGTTGELFF.

This chain connects TRBV11-1 to TRBJ2-7; without DNA, the TCRdb call of TRBD2 cannot be checked. The CDR3 runs to 18 residues. Looked up from germline, CDR1 is SGHAT and CDR2 is FQDESV (reference sequence). CDR3 protein: CASTLKTGTSGVSYEQYF. Combining the CDR3 with reference TRBV11-1 and TRBJ2-7 gives the whole variable domain EAEVAQSPRYKITEKSQAVAFWCDPISGHATLYWYRQILGQGPELLVQFQDESVVDDSQLPKDRFSAERLKGVDSTLKIQPAELGDSAMYLCASTLKTGTSGVSYEQYFGPGTRLTVT.

The CDR3 loop reads CSARVYSGTSYNEQFF. V gene TRBV20-1 combines with J gene TRBJ2-1; TCRdb's D gene call, TRBD2, goes unchecked for lack of DNA. CDR1 and CDR2 from the germline V gene are DFQATT and SNEGSKA (reference sequence). CDR3 length: 16 residues.